This TCR beta chain was found in a study of T cell repertoires in cytomegalovirus infection. About the study: CMV epitopes, recently identified HLA-C-restricted and well-studied HLA-B-restricted, were used. CMV infection together with matching HLA type was indicated by public TCR beta signatures.

This CDR3 contains 13 residues. CDR1 and CDR2 from the germline V gene are SGHDN and FVKESK. Findings of the study overall: HLA-C-restricted CMV-specific TCR beta clonotypes were dominant in the ex vivo response. Carriers of CMV and the relevant HLA type were discriminated by public TCR beta frequency.

In regard to this clonotype: Its antigen is undetermined.

TCRdb reprocessed the reads with MiXCR, giving one entry per CDR3 protein. The sample has about 770,000 distinct CDR3 sequences, just under 30% seen once; the top ten hold around 12%. The receptor's source is a human donor in good health (CMV status not recorded). Some clones in this sample may be carry-over from other donors' samples. The gene calls are TRBV14 and TRBJ2-7; D perhaps matches TRBD1 (6 bases). This specimen consisted of cultured CD8+ T cells from PBMCs, obtained from culture after CMV antigen stimulation. The CDR3 protein is CARSQGGSYEQYV. The CDR3 DNA follows: TGTGCCAGGAGCCAAGGGGGCTCCTACGAGCAGTACGTC.